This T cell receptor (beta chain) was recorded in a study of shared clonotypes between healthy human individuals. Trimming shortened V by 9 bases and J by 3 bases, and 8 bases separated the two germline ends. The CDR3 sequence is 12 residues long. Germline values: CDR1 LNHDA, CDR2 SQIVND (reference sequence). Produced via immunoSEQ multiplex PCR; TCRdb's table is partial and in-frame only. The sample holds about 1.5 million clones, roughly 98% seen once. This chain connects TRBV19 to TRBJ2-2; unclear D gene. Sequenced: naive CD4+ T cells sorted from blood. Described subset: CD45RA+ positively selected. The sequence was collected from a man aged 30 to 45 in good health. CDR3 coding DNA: TGTGCCAGCATAAGGGACACCGGGGAGCTGTTTTTT. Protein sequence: CASIRDTGELFF.